A selection of T cell receptor beta chains follows, all from one sample in a study of CD8 T cells in Susac syndrome. TCRdb processed the immunoSEQ multiplex PCR reads anew with MiXCR; each CDR3 protein has one entry. Of about 300,000 distinct CDR3 sequences listed, approximately 85% are singletons. Material for sequencing was CD8+ T cells from PBMCs. The source of these receptors is a human donor with multiple sclerosis. CDR3s include the opening cysteine and the closing phenylalanine or tryptophan. Each record gives: V gene, D gene, J gene, clone size, CDR3 length, CDR3 DNA, CDR3 protein. The D gene is left open where the match is weak. Only part of the rows carry a size: once, few, many, or a class if the clone is expanded.

>TRBV7-9|TRBD2|TRBJ2-1|NA|16
TGTGCCAGCAGCGCTAGCGGGGGCAGCTCCTACAATGAGCAGTTCTTC
CASSASGGSSYNEQFF
>TRBV7-9|NA|TRBJ2-7|NA|13
TGTGCCAGCAGCTTACGTCCAAACTACGAGCAGTACTTC
CASSLRPNYEQYF
>TRBV28|NA|TRBJ2-2|NA|19
TGTGCCAGCTCACACCGCCGGCCCAGGCGACTGCCCCCCCCCGGGGAGCTGTTTTTT
CASSHRRPRRLPPPGELFF
>TRBV4-1|TRBD2|TRBJ2-7|NA|16
TGCGCCAGCAGCCAAGAAGGGGGACTAGCGAGGTACGAGCAGTACTTC
CASSQEGGLARYEQYF
>TRBV4-3|NA|TRBJ2-1|once|14
TGCGCCAGCAGCCCGACCACCTCCTACAATGAGCAGTTCTTC
CASSPTTSYNEQFF
>TRBV28|NA|TRBJ1-2|NA|13
TGTGCCAGCAGTTTGACTCCGGGGGGAGGCTACACCTTC
CASSLTPGGGYTF
>TRBV6-1|NA|TRBJ1-3|NA|17
TGTGCCAGCAGCTTGCATAGGGAGCAAGGATCTGGAAACACCATATATTTT
CASSLHREQGSGNTIYF
>TRBV13|NA|TRBJ2-7|NA|13
TGTGCCAGCAGCTCCTTACTAGCCCACGAGCAGTACTTC
CASSSLLAHEQYF
>TRBV20-1|TRBD2|TRBJ2-1|once|15
TGCAGTGCTAGAGATCGTCTAGCGGGGAGCTATGAGCAGTTCTTC
CSARDRLAGSYEQFF
>TRBV28|TRBD1|TRBJ1-1|NA|16
TGTGCCAGCGGTCCCGGACAGGTCCGTGTGAACACTGAAGCTTTCTTT
CASGPGQVRVNTEAFF
>TRBV27|TRBD2|TRBJ2-1|NA|17
TGTGCCAGCAGTGGGACTAGCGGGAGTGGGGTCTTAGGGGAGCAGTTCTTC
CASSGTSGSGVLGEQFF
>TRBV2|TRBD1|TRBJ2-7|NA|16
TGTGCCAGCAGTGAACCAACGGACAGGGGCATGATAGGGCAGTACTTC
CASSEPTDRGMIGQYF
>TRBV6-2/TRBV6-3|NA|TRBJ1-2|NA|12
TGTGCCAGCAGTTCGAACAGGTTCGGCTACACCTTC
CASSSNRFGYTF
>TRBV27|NA|TRBJ1-5|NA|14
TGTGCCAGCAGTTTTTTTGGAGGGAATCAGCCCCAGCATTTT
CASSFFGGNQPQHF